This T cell receptor (beta chain) stems from a study of T cells in Graves' hyperthyroidism and ophthalmopathy. Study context: Blood from the periphery was taken at initial diagnosis, before any treatment.

Trimming took off 5 bases at V and 0 bases at J, with 10 bases between the two ends. CDR1 SEHNR and CDR2 FQNEAQ come from the germline V gene (reference sequence). This CDR3 is 14 amino acids long. Patients counted as stable if ophthalmopathy did not develop within 18 months. 8.5 to 10 ml of fresh peripheral blood supplied the PBMCs. Amplification targeted TCR beta CDR3 regions from RNA transcripts. Using the HTBI primer set, a first-round RT-PCR was run on the TCR CDR3. MiXCR, applied by TCRdb to the multiplex PCR reads, yields one record per CDR3 protein. Among some 700,000 distinct CDR3 sequences listed, roughly 17% were seen once.

The sequence derives from a man aged 45-65 years with Graves' hyperthyroidism. The gene calls are TRBV7-9 and TRBJ1-1, with TRBD1 as a possible D gene (6 bases). Specimen: blood. The CDR3 loop reads CASSVDRLNTEAFF. The DNA of the CDR3 is TGTGCCAGCAGCGTAGACAGGCTGAACACTGAAGCTTTCTTT.